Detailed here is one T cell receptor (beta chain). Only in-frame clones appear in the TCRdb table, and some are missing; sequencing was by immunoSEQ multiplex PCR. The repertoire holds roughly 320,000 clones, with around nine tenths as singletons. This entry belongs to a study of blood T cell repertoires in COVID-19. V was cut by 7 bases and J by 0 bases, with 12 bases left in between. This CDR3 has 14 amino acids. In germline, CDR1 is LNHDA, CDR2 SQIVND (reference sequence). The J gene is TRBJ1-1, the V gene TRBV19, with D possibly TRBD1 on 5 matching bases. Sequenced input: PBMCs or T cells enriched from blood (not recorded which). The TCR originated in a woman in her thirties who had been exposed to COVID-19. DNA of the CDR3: TGTGCCAGTATCTCAAGGGGCATGAACACTGAAGCTTTCTTT. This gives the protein CASISRGMNTEAFF.